This is a list of T cell receptor beta chains from one sample in a study of T cells in Graves' hyperthyroidism and ophthalmopathy. TCRdb reprocessed the multiplex PCR reads with MiXCR, giving one entry per CDR3 protein. This table holds around 390,000 distinct CDR3 sequences, 14% found once. Material for sequencing was blood. Every receptor here comes from a woman younger than 45 with Graves' ophthalmopathy. CDR3s include the opening cysteine and the closing phenylalanine or tryptophan. Fields, in order: V gene, D gene, clone size, J gene, CDR3 protein, CDR3 DNA. D genes are given only for firm matches. Clone size is shown for a subset of rows, as once, few, many or a class of expanded clone.

>TRBV6-1|TRBD1|-|TRBJ2-5
CASKSDRGTAKYF
TGTGCCAGCAAGAGCGACAGGGGGACAGCCAAGTACTTC
>TRBV28|-|-|TRBJ1-5
CASSSFRADNQPQHF
TGTGCCAGCAGCAGCTTTCGGGCGGACAATCAGCCCCAGCATTTT
>TRBV19|-|few|TRBJ2-1
CASSVSLGGLDEQFF
TGTGCCAGTAGTGTTTCCTTGGGGGGCCTCGATGAGCAGTTCTTC
>TRBV6-1|-|many|TRBJ1-1
CASSPFSPRFVNTEAFF
TGTGCCAGCAGTCCCTTTTCCCCCCGATTTGTAAACACTGAAGCTTTCTTT
>TRBV20-1|-|-|TRBJ2-4
CSGQARGPKNIQYF
TGCAGTGGCCAAGCCAGGGGACCCAAAAACATTCAGTACTTC
>TRBV20-1|-|-|TRBJ2-1
CSASKTLSYNEQFF
TGCAGTGCTAGTAAAACGCTCTCCTACAATGAGCAGTTCTTC
>TRBV15|TRBD1|-|TRBJ1-2
CATSMDRSGYTF
TGTGCCACCAGCATGGACAGGTCCGGCTACACCTTC
>TRBV6-1|-|many|TRBJ1-5
CASSRGGQPQHF
TGTGCCAGCAGTAGGGGGGGTCAGCCCCAGCATTTT
>TRBV6-1|TRBD2|many|TRBJ2-3
CASSDRRQVWTSGSITDTQYF
TGTGCCAGCAGCGACCGCCGACAGGTTTGGACTAGCGGTTCGATTACAGATACGCAGTATTTT
>TRBV7-9|TRBD1|many|TRBJ1-2
CASSLGTGGAEGYTF
TGTGCCAGCAGCTTAGGGACAGGGGGCGCGGAAGGCTACACCTTC
>TRBV7-9|-|-|TRBJ1-2
CASSYLGFGNYGYTF
TGTGCCAGCAGCTACCTCGGCTTCGGTAACTATGGCTACACCTTC
>TRBV7-9|-|many|TRBJ1-1
CASSSESMNTEAFF
TGTGCCAGCAGTTCAGAGAGTATGAACACTGAAGCTTTCTTT
>TRBV20-1|-|few|TRBJ1-3
CSASRGDTIYF
TGCAGTGCAAGCCGGGGGGACACCATATATTTT
>TRBV6-2/TRBV6-3|-|many|TRBJ1-1
CASSYARQANTEAFF
TGTGCCAGCAGTTACGCCCGTCAGGCTAACACTGAAGCTTTCTTT
>TRBV7-3|-|many|TRBJ2-3
CASRYQRTDTQYF
TGTGCCAGCAGATACCAACGCACAGATACGCAGTATTTT
>TRBV6-1|-|many|TRBJ1-1
CASSYSGGRKDTEAFF
TGTGCCAGCAGTTACAGCGGGGGGCGCAAAGACACTGAAGCTTTCTTT
>TRBV18|TRBD1|many|TRBJ1-4
CASSPRTGKNEKLFF
TGTGCCAGCTCACCCCGGACAGGGAAGAATGAAAAACTGTTTTTT